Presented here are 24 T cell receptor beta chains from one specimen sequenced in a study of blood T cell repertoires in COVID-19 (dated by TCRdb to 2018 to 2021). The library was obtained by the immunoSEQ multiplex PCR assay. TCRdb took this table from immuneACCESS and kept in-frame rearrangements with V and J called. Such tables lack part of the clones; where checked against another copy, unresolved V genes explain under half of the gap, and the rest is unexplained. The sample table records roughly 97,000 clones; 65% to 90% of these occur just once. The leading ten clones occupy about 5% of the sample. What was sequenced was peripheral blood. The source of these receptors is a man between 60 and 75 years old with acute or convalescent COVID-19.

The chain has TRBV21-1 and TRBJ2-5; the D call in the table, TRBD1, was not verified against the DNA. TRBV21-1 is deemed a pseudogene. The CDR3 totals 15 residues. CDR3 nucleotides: TGTGCCAGCACCAAGACAGGGAGGCCTCTAAAGACCCAGTACTTC. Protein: CASTKTGRPLKTQYF.

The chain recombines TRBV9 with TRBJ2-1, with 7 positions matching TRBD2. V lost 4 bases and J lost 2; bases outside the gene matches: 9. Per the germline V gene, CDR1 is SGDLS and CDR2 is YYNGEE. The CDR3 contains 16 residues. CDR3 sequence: CASSSIAGTTYNEQFF. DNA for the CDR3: TGTGCCAGCAGCTCGATCGCCGGGACTACCTACAATGAGCAGTTCTTC. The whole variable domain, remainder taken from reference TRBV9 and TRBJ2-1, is DSGVTQTPKHLITATGQRVTLRCSPRSGDLSVYWYQQSLDQGLQFLIQYYNGEERAKGNILERFSAQQFPDLHSELNLSSLELGDSALYFCASSSIAGTTYNEQFFGPGTRLTVL.

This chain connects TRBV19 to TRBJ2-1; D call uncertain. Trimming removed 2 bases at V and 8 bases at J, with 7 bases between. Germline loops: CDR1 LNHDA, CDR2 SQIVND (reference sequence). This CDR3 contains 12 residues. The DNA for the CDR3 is TGTGCCAGTAGTATACGGAGAGATGAGCAGTTCTTC. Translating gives CASSIRRDEQFF.

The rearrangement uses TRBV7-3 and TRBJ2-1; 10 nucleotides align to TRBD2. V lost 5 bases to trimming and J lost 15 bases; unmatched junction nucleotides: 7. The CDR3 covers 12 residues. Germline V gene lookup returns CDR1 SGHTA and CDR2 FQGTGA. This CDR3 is CASSPGTSDPFF. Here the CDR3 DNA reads TGTGCCAGCAGCCCCGGGACTAGCGATCCGTTCTTC.

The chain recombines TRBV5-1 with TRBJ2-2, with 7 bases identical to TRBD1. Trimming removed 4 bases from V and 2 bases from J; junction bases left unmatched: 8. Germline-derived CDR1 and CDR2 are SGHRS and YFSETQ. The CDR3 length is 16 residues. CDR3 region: CASSPPGQANTGELFF. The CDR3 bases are TGCGCCAGCAGCCCCCCTGGACAGGCTAACACCGGGGAGCTGTTTTTT.

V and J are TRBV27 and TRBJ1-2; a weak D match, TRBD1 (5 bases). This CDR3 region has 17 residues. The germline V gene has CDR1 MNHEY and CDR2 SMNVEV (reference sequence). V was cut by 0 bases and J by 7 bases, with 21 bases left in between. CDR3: CASSLSLGTIGGSGYTF. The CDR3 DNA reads TGTGCCAGCAGTTTATCCCTAGGGACGATCGGGGGAAGTGGCTACACCTTC.

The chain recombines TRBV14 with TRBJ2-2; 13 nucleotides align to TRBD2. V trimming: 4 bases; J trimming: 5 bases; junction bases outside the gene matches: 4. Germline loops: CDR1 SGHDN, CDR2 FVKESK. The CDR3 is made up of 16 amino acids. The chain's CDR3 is CASSPRLAGGTGELFF. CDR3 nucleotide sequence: TGTGCCAGCAGCCCGAGACTAGCGGGGGGAACCGGGGAGCTGTTTTTT.

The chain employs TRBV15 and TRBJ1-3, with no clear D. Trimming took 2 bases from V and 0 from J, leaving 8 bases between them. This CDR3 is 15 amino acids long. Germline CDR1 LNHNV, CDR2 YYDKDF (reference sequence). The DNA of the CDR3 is TGTGCCACCAGCAGACCTCTTAACTCTGGAAACACCATATATTTT. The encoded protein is CATSRPLNSGNTIYF.

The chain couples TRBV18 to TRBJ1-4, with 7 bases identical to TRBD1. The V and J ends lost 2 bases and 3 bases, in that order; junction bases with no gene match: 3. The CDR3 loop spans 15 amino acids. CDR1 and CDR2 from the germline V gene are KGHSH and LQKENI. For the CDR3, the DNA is TGTGCCAGCTCACCAGACAGGGCTCCTAATGAAAAACTGTTTTTT. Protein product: CASSPDRAPNEKLFF.

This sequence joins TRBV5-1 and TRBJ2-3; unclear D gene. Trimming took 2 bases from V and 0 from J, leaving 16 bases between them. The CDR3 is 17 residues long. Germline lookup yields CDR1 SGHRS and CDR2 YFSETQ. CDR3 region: CASSFIPNGGSTDTQYF. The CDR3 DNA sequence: TGCGCCAGCAGCTTCATCCCGAACGGCGGTAGCACAGATACGCAGTATTTT. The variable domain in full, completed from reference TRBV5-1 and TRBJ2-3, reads KAGVTQTPRYLIKTRGQQVTLSCSPISGHRSVSWYQQTPGQGLQFLFEYFSETQRNKGNFPGRFSGRQFSNSRSEMNVSTLELGDSALYLCASSFIPNGGSTDTQYFGPGTRLTVL.

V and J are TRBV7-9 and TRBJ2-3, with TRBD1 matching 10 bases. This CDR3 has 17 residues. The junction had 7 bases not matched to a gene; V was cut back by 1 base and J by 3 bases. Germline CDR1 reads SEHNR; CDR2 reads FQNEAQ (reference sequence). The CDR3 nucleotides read TGTGCCAGCAGCTTAGGGGACAGGGGCATTCGGACAGATACGCAGTATTTT. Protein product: CASSLGDRGIRTDTQYF.

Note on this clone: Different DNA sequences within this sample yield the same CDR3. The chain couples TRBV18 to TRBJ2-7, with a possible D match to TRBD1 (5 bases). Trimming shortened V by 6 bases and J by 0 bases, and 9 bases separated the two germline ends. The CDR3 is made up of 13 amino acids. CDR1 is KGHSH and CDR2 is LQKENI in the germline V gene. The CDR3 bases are TGTGCCAGCTCCCGACAGTCCTCCTACGAGCAGTACTTC. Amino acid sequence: CASSRQSSYEQYF.

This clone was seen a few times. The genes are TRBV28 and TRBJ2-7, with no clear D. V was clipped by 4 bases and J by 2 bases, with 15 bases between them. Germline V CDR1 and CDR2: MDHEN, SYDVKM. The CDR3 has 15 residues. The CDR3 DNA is TGTGCCAGCAGTTCCCGATACTACTTTGCCTACGAGCAGTACTTC. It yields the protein CASSSRYYFAYEQYF.

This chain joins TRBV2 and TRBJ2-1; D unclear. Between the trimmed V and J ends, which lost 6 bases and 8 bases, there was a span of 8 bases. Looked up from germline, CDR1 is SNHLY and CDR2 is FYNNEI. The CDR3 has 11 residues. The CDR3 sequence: CASSRIDEQFF. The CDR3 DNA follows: TGTGCCAGCAGCAGGATCGATGAGCAGTTCTTC.

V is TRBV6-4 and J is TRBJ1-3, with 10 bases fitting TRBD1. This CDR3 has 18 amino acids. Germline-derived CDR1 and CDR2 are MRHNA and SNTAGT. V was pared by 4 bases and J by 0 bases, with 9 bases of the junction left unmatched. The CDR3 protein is CASSALDRGHSSGNTIYF. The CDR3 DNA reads TGTGCCAGCAGTGCCCTAGACAGGGGGCACAGCTCTGGAAACACCATATATTTT.

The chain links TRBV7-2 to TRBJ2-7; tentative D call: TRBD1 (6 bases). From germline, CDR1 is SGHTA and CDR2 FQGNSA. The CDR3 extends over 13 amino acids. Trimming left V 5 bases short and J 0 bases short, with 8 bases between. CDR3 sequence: CASSRDNSYEQYF. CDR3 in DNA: TGTGCCAGCAGCCGGGACAACTCCTACGAGCAGTACTTC.

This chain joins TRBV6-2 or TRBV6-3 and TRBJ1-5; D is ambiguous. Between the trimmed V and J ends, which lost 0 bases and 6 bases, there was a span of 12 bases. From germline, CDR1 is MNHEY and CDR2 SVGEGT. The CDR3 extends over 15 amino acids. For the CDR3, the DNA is TGTGCCAGCAGTTACTCGGCGGGAGCGGTTCAGCCCCAGCATTTT. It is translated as CASSYSAGAVQPQHF.

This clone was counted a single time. The CDR3, as DNA: TGTGCCAGCAGCTCCTTCGGACAGGGTGGGACTGAAGCTTTCTTT. Translation: CASSSFGQGGTEAFF. The V gene is TRBV7-9, the J gene TRBJ1-1, with 8 nucleotides matching TRBD1. The CDR3 is made up of 15 amino acids. Germline lookup yields CDR1 SEHNR and CDR2 FQNEAQ (reference sequence). V lost 4 bases to trimming and J lost 5 bases; unmatched junction nucleotides: 9. Full variable domain (rest looked up from reference TRBV7-9 and TRBJ1-1): DTGVSQNPRHKITKRGQNVTFRCDPISEHNRLYWYRQTLGQGPEFLTYFQNEAQLEKSRLLSDRFSAERPKGSFSTLEIQRTEQGDSAMYLCASSSFGQGGTEAFFGQGTRLTVV.

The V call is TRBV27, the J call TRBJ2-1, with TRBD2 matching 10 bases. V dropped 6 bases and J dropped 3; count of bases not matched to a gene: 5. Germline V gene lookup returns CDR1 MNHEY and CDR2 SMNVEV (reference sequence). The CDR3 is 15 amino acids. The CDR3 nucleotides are TGTGCCAGCAGAGGAGCGGGGGGGAGCTACAATGAGCAGTTCTTC. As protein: CASRGAGGSYNEQFF.

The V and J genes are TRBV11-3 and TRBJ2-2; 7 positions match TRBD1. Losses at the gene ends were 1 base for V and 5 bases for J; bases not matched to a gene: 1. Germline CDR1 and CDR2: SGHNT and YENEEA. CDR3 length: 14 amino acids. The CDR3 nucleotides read TGTGCCAGCAGCTTAGGGACAGGAACCGGGGAGCTGTTTTTT. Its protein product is CASSLGTGTGELFF.

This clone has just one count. CDR3 region: CAWALDRRDTEAFF. CDR3 nucleotides: TGTGCCTGGGCCCTGGACAGGAGAGACACTGAAGCTTTCTTT. V and J are TRBV30 and TRBJ1-1, with 7 nucleotides matching TRBD1. The germline V gene encodes CDR1 GTSNPN and CDR2 SVGIG (reference sequence). Losses at the gene ends were 5 bases for V and 3 bases for J; bases not matched to a gene: 9. This CDR3 is built from 14 residues.

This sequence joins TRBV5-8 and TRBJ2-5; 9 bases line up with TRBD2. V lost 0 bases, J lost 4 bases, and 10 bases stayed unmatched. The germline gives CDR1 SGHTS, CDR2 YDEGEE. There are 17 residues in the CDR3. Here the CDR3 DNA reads TGTGCCAGCAGCTTGGGGATAGCGGGAGCGAGGGGAGAGACCCAGTACTTC. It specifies CASSLGIAGARGETQYF.

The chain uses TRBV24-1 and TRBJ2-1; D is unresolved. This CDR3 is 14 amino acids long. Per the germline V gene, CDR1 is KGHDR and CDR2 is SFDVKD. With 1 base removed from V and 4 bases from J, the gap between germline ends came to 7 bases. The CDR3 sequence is CATSDFSQYNEQFF. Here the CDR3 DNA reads TGTGCCACCAGTGATTTTAGCCAGTACAATGAGCAGTTCTTC.

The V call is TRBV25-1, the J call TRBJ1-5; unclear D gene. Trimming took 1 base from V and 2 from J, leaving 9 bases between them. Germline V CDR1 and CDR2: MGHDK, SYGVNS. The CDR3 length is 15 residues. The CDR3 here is CASSESQPGNQPQHF. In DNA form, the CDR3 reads TGTGCCAGCAGTGAATCACAGCCTGGCAATCAGCCCCAGCATTTT.